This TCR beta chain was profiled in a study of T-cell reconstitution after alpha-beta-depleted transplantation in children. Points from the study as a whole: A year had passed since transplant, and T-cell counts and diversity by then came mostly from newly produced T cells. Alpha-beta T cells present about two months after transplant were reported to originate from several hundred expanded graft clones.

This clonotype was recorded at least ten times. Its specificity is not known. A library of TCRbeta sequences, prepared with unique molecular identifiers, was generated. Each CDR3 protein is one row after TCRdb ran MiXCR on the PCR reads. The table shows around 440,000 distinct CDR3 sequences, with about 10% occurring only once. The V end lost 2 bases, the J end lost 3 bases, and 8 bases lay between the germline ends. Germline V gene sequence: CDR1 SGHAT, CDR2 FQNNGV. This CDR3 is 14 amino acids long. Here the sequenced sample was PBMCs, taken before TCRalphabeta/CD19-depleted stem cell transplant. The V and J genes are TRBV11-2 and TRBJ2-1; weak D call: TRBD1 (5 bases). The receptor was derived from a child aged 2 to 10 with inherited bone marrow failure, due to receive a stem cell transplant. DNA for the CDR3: TGTGCCAGCAGCTTAATCCAGGGCTACAATGAGCAGTTCTTC. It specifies CASSLIQGYNEQFF.